This T cell receptor (beta chain) derives from a study of blood T cell repertoires in COVID-19. Looking at the study overall: Samples taken during acute and convalescent COVID-19 were collected in the United States, Italy and Spain.

The CDR3 is 12 residues long. Trimming took 3 bases from V and 10 from J, leaving 10 bases between them. The germline V gene has CDR1 SNHLY and CDR2 FYNNEI. Data came from immunoSEQ multiplex PCR; TCRdb stores just in-frame clones and leaves some out. The sample consists of approximately 340,000 clones, over 70% of them appearing once. This clone was found once. The TCR was taken from a young man with active or convalescent COVID-19. Sample: peripheral blood. The chain links TRBV2 to TRBJ2-1; D call uncertain. The CDR3 DNA sequence: TGTGCCAGCAGTGACAGCAGGCGCGAGCAGTTCTTC. Translation: CASSDSRREQFF.